This TCR beta chain was recovered during a study of shared clonotypes between healthy human individuals. Sequencing used immunoSEQ multiplex PCR; TCRdb keeps in-frame clones, though not all of them. The repertoire holds about 600,000 clones, roughly 98% seen once, with 0.3% in the top ten. This clone has only one observation. Its matching antigen is unknown. General study findings and limits: Naive subsets tended to show greater estimated richness than memory subsets.

Naivety among CD8 cells was defined by CD45RO negativity and positive CCR7 selection, thereby excluding terminally differentiated effector memory CD45RA+ cells. Looked up from germline, CDR1 is SGHAT and CDR2 is FQNNGV. The CDR3 is made up of 15 amino acids. Trimming removed 2 bases from V and 3 bases from J, with 14 bases in between. The clonotype originates from a man in his thirties or forties in good health. Sample: naive CD8+ T cells sorted from blood. V usage is TRBV11-2 and J usage is TRBJ2-7; D gene ambiguous. The CDR3 protein is CASSLNAAPSYEQYF. In DNA form, the CDR3 reads TGTGCCAGCAGCTTAAACGCCGCCCCGAGCTACGAGCAGTACTTC.